This is a list of T cell receptor beta chains from one sample in a study of blood T cell repertoires in COVID-19. TCRdb keeps only in-frame clones here, not all; method: immunoSEQ multiplex PCR. The sample includes around 120,000 clones, about 90% of them seen just once. Sequencing was done on a sample of peripheral blood. The receptor source for this set is a man aged 70-80 years who had recovered from COVID-19. The CDR3 runs from the conserved cysteine through the conserved F or W. D genes are given only for firm matches. Clone size is shown for a subset of rows, as once, few, many or a class of expanded clone.

d_call: TRBD1; j_call: TRBJ1-2; v_call: TRBV19; clone_size: NA; cdr3_aa: CASSLDRGDYGYTF; cdr3_nt: TGTGCCAGTAGCCTGGACAGGGGAGACTATGGCTACACCTTC
d_call: TRBD1; j_call: TRBJ1-2; v_call: TRBV7-2; clone_size: NA; cdr3_aa: CASSPRTGTTPYGYTF; cdr3_nt: TGTGCCAGCAGCCCTAGGACAGGGACTACCCCTTATGGCTACACCTTC
d_call: NA; j_call: TRBJ1-3; v_call: TRBV28; clone_size: NA; cdr3_aa: CASSPVLSGNTIYF; cdr3_nt: TGTGCCAGCAGTCCTGTACTCTCTGGAAACACCATATATTTT
d_call: TRBD1; j_call: TRBJ2-2; v_call: TRBV7-2; clone_size: NA; cdr3_aa: CASSLVGTGWRELFF; cdr3_nt: TGTGCCAGCAGCTTAGTAGGGACAGGGTGGAGGGAGCTGTTTTTT
d_call: NA; j_call: TRBJ1-1; v_call: TRBV10-2; clone_size: NA; cdr3_aa: CASRQGGGTEAFF; cdr3_nt: TGCGCCAGCAGACAGGGAGGGGGCACTGAAGCTTTCTTT
d_call: NA; j_call: TRBJ1-4; v_call: TRBV27; clone_size: NA; cdr3_aa: CASSYLQSTNEKLFF; cdr3_nt: TGTGCCAGCAGTTACCTACAGTCAACTAATGAAAAACTGTTTTTT
d_call: NA; j_call: TRBJ1-1; v_call: TRBV5-6; clone_size: NA; cdr3_aa: CASSLSAAQAFF; cdr3_nt: TGTGCCAGCAGCTTGAGCGCCGCTCAAGCTTTCTTT
d_call: NA; j_call: TRBJ2-3; v_call: TRBV5-1; clone_size: NA; cdr3_aa: CASSLVGRGTDTQYF; cdr3_nt: TGCGCCAGCAGCTTGGTGGGCAGGGGCACAGATACGCAGTATTTT
d_call: NA; j_call: TRBJ1-6; v_call: TRBV27; clone_size: NA; cdr3_aa: CASSSPRGGDSPLHF; cdr3_nt: TGTGCCAGCAGTTCCCCGCGGGGAGGGGATTCACCCCTCCACTTT
d_call: NA; j_call: TRBJ1-2; v_call: TRBV6-5; clone_size: NA; cdr3_aa: CASSPTGLRWAGYTF; cdr3_nt: TGTGCCAGCAGCCCGACAGGACTTCGGTGGGCTGGCTACACCTTC
d_call: NA; j_call: TRBJ2-7; v_call: TRBV15; clone_size: NA; cdr3_aa: CATSRDRGLYEQYF; cdr3_nt: TGTGCCACCAGCAGAGATCGCGGGCTCTACGAGCAGTACTTC
d_call: NA; j_call: TRBJ2-3; v_call: TRBV7-3; clone_size: NA; cdr3_aa: CASSLVGWSTDTQYF; cdr3_nt: TGTGCCAGCAGCTTAGTCGGGTGGAGCACAGATACGCAGTATTTT
d_call: TRBD2; j_call: TRBJ2-1; v_call: TRBV6-2/TRBV6-3; clone_size: NA; cdr3_aa: CASSAGTSTRHEQFF; cdr3_nt: TGTGCCAGCAGTGCCGGGACTAGCACGAGGCATGAGCAGTTCTTC
d_call: NA; j_call: TRBJ2-3; v_call: TRBV5-1; clone_size: NA; cdr3_aa: CASSGAVSDTQYF; cdr3_nt: TGCGCCAGCTCGGGAGCCGTTTCAGATACGCAGTATTTT
d_call: TRBD1; j_call: TRBJ2-3; v_call: TRBV7-9; clone_size: NA; cdr3_aa: CASSTDRGATDTQYF; cdr3_nt: TGTGCCAGCAGCACGGACAGGGGGGCCACAGATACGCAGTATTTT
d_call: NA; j_call: TRBJ2-6; v_call: TRBV20-1; clone_size: few; cdr3_aa: CSASATGFGANVLTF; cdr3_nt: TGCAGTGCTAGTGCCACAGGGTTTGGGGCCAACGTCCTGACTTTC
d_call: TRBD2; j_call: TRBJ2-2; v_call: TRBV29-1; clone_size: NA; cdr3_aa: CSVGAGGLLETGELFF; cdr3_nt: TGCAGCGTGGGGGCGGGAGGTCTTCTAGAAACCGGGGAGCTGTTTTTT
d_call: TRBD1; j_call: TRBJ1-4; v_call: TRBV5-1; clone_size: NA; cdr3_aa: CASSLTGGVGEKLFF; cdr3_nt: TGCGCCAGCAGCTTGACAGGGGGCGTAGGTGAAAAACTGTTTTTT
d_call: TRBD2; j_call: TRBJ2-1; v_call: TRBV10-2; clone_size: NA; cdr3_aa: CASSAASGSNEQFF; cdr3_nt: TGCGCCAGCAGTGCCGCTAGCGGGAGCAATGAGCAGTTCTTC
d_call: NA; j_call: TRBJ1-2; v_call: TRBV4-2; clone_size: NA; cdr3_aa: CASSQGTNYGYTF; cdr3_nt: TGTGCCAGCAGCCAAGGGACAAACTATGGCTACACCTTC
d_call: TRBD1; j_call: TRBJ2-5; v_call: TRBV2; clone_size: NA; cdr3_aa: CASAGTQGETQYF; cdr3_nt: TGTGCCAGCGCCGGGACACAGGGGGAGACCCAGTACTTC
d_call: NA; j_call: TRBJ2-3; v_call: TRBV2; clone_size: NA; cdr3_aa: CASSEVYSLSTDTQYF; cdr3_nt: TGTGCCAGCAGTGAAGTCTACTCACTCAGCACAGATACGCAGTATTTT
d_call: TRBD1; j_call: TRBJ2-1; v_call: TRBV25-1; clone_size: few; cdr3_aa: CASRGQRTYNEQFF; cdr3_nt: TGTGCCAGCCGGGGACAGCGAACCTACAATGAGCAGTTCTTC
d_call: TRBD2; j_call: TRBJ2-1; v_call: TRBV5-1; clone_size: NA; cdr3_aa: CASSLRSVERGAVNEQFF; cdr3_nt: TGCGCCAGCAGCCTCCGGTCGGTTGAGCGGGGGGCCGTCAATGAGCAGTTCTTC
d_call: NA; j_call: TRBJ2-4; v_call: TRBV18; clone_size: NA; cdr3_aa: CASSPPSSTKNIQYF; cdr3_nt: TGTGCCAGCTCACCACCGTCCAGTACCAAAAACATTCAGTACTTC
d_call: TRBD1; j_call: TRBJ1-4; v_call: TRBV28; clone_size: NA; cdr3_aa: CASSFPDRGREKLFF; cdr3_nt: TGTGCCAGCAGTTTCCCGGACAGGGGCAGGGAAAAACTGTTTTTT
d_call: NA; j_call: TRBJ1-4; v_call: TRBV30; clone_size: NA; cdr3_aa: CAWRVSGYEKLFF; cdr3_nt: TGTGCCTGGAGGGTGTCAGGTTATGAAAAACTGTTTTTT
d_call: NA; j_call: TRBJ2-2; v_call: TRBV2; clone_size: NA; cdr3_aa: CASSERQSNTGELFF; cdr3_nt: TGTGCCAGCAGTGAACGCCAGTCGAACACCGGGGAGCTGTTTTTT
d_call: TRBD2; j_call: TRBJ2-2; v_call: TRBV7-2; clone_size: once; cdr3_aa: CASSRTSGSPGGELFF; cdr3_nt: TGTGCCAGCAGCCGGACTAGCGGGAGTCCTGGCGGGGAGCTGTTTTTT
d_call: NA; j_call: TRBJ2-7; v_call: TRBV7-8; clone_size: NA; cdr3_aa: CASSWASAGRSYEQYF; cdr3_nt: TGTGCCAGCAGCTGGGCTAGTGCGGGGCGGTCCTACGAGCAGTACTTC
d_call: TRBD1; j_call: TRBJ2-1; v_call: TRBV9; clone_size: NA; cdr3_aa: CASSVGQGRNEQFF; cdr3_nt: TGTGCCAGCAGCGTAGGACAGGGAAGGAATGAGCAGTTCTTC
d_call: TRBD1; j_call: TRBJ2-2; v_call: TRBV7-9; clone_size: NA; cdr3_aa: CASSSGQSNTGELFF; cdr3_nt: TGTGCCAGCAGCTCGGGACAGTCGAACACCGGGGAGCTGTTTTTT
d_call: TRBD1; j_call: TRBJ1-3; v_call: TRBV6-1; clone_size: NA; cdr3_aa: CASSARQGARENTIYF; cdr3_nt: TGTGCCAGCAGTGCAAGACAGGGGGCCAGGGAAAACACCATATATTTT
d_call: NA; j_call: TRBJ1-1; v_call: TRBV27; clone_size: NA; cdr3_aa: CASSPTKNTEAFF; cdr3_nt: TGTGCCAGCAGTCCGACAAAGAACACTGAAGCTTTCTTT
d_call: NA; j_call: TRBJ2-1; v_call: TRBV2; clone_size: NA; cdr3_aa: CASSGLADPYNEQFF; cdr3_nt: TGTGCCAGCAGTGGGTTAGCGGATCCCTACAATGAGCAGTTCTTC
d_call: TRBD1; j_call: TRBJ2-3; v_call: TRBV27; clone_size: NA; cdr3_aa: CASSGTGGRADTQYF; cdr3_nt: TGTGCCAGCAGTGGAACAGGGGGCAGGGCAGATACGCAGTATTTT
d_call: NA; j_call: TRBJ2-1; v_call: TRBV9; clone_size: NA; cdr3_aa: CASSVANSRSSYNEQFF; cdr3_nt: TGTGCCAGCAGCGTAGCGAATAGCCGAAGCTCCTACAATGAGCAGTTCTTC
d_call: NA; j_call: TRBJ2-7; v_call: TRBV6-2/TRBV6-3; clone_size: NA; cdr3_aa: CASSSQGIAREQYF; cdr3_nt: TGTGCCAGCAGCTCACAGGGCATCGCACGAGAGCAGTACTTC
d_call: NA; j_call: TRBJ2-7; v_call: TRBV5-5; clone_size: NA; cdr3_aa: CASSPYWHEQYF; cdr3_nt: TGTGCCAGCAGCCCGTATTGGCACGAGCAGTACTTC
d_call: NA; j_call: TRBJ2-5; v_call: TRBV30; clone_size: NA; cdr3_aa: CAWSLAGRGTQYF; cdr3_nt: TGTGCCTGGAGCTTGGCAGGGCGTGGGACCCAGTACTTC
d_call: TRBD1; j_call: TRBJ1-1; v_call: TRBV19; clone_size: NA; cdr3_aa: CASPHRGTQNTEAFF; cdr3_nt: TGTGCCAGCCCCCACAGGGGAACCCAGAACACTGAAGCTTTCTTT
d_call: NA; j_call: TRBJ2-3; v_call: TRBV9; clone_size: NA; cdr3_aa: CASSVSIGDTQYF; cdr3_nt: TGTGCCAGCAGCGTTTCCATCGGGGATACGCAGTATTTT
d_call: NA; j_call: TRBJ2-3; v_call: TRBV7-2; clone_size: once; cdr3_aa: CASTITRADTQYF; cdr3_nt: TGTGCCAGCACCATAACGCGGGCGGATACGCAGTATTTT
d_call: NA; j_call: TRBJ1-2; v_call: TRBV5-4; clone_size: once; cdr3_aa: CASSLDSGASYGYTF; cdr3_nt: TGTGCCAGCAGCTTGGATTCAGGGGCAAGCTATGGCTACACCTTC
d_call: NA; j_call: TRBJ1-2; v_call: TRBV6-2/TRBV6-3; clone_size: NA; cdr3_aa: CASSPWALYGYTF; cdr3_nt: TGTGCCAGCAGCCCCTGGGCCCTCTATGGCTACACCTTC
d_call: NA; j_call: TRBJ2-3; v_call: TRBV4-3; clone_size: NA; cdr3_aa: CASSQDAGIDTQYF; cdr3_nt: TGCGCCAGCAGCCAAGATGCAGGAATAGATACGCAGTATTTT
d_call: TRBD1; j_call: TRBJ2-7; v_call: TRBV9; clone_size: NA; cdr3_aa: CASSGEGQGVNEQYF; cdr3_nt: TGTGCCAGCAGCGGCGAGGGACAGGGGGTCAACGAGCAGTACTTC